The clone carrying this T cell receptor (beta chain) was recorded at least ten times. Its antigen is still unknown. The record originates from a study of read filtering for tumor transcriptome and immune sequencing. Study-wide background: Roughly 8 patients were R-ISS I, roughly 15 were R-ISS II, more than five were R-ISS III. Study-level findings and limits: IR-seq and RNA-seq agreed better without single-read clonotypes. Compared with RNA-seq, IR-seq gave much higher clonotype depth and reliability.

The CDR3 consists of 13 residues. The germline V and J ends were trimmed by 4 bases and 5 bases, with 11 bases remaining between them. Molecular barcoded adaptors covering alpha/delta and beta/gamma chains were used on around 400 ng RNA. TCRdb fed the reads into MiXCR, producing one record per CDR3 protein. The repertoire holds about 130,000 distinct CDR3 sequences, with over 10% as singletons. The chain is built from TRBV23-1 and TRBJ2-5; D unclear. TRBV23-1 is flagged as an ORF with uncertain function. Sequencing was performed on a population of CD138-negative cells sorted from bone marrow. The sequence was obtained from a donor aged 40 or over with multiple myeloma. The DNA of the CDR3 is TGCGCCAGCAGTCTGGTCTTTTTGGAGACCCAGTACTTC. It translates to CASSLVFLETQYF.